This TCR beta chain came from a study of technical replicates of blood from a few donors. Assay: immunoSEQ multiplex PCR; the TCRdb copy retains only in-frame clones and omits some. The data hold 65,000 to 85,000 clones, with over 90% observed a single time. This TCR was recovered from a human donor in good health. The source material was T cells isolated from PBMCs.

The CDR3 DNA is TGTGCCAGCAGCTTACTAGACGAGCAGTACTTC. Amino acids: CASSLLDEQYF. This chain uses TRBV7-9 with TRBJ2-7, with no clear D. CDR1 is SEHNR, CDR2 FQNEAQ, per germline (reference sequence). The CDR3 covers 11 residues. Trimming took off 2 bases at V and 5 bases at J, with 4 bases between the two ends.